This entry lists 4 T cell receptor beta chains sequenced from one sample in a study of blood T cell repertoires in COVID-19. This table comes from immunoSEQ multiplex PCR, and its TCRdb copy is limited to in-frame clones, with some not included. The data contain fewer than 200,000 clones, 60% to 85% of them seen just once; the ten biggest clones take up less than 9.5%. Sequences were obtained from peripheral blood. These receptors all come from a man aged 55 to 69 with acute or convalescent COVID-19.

The CDR3 DNA is TGTGCCAGCAGCTTAATGGAGGGAGGTGAGCAGTTCTTC. Protein sequence: CASSLMEGGEQFF. This chain uses TRBV7-3 with TRBJ2-1; tentatively, D is TRBD2 (6 bases). V shed 1 base and J shed 9 bases, with 10 bases lying between them. The V gene's germline CDR1 is SGHTA and CDR2 FQGTGA. The CDR3 has 13 residues.

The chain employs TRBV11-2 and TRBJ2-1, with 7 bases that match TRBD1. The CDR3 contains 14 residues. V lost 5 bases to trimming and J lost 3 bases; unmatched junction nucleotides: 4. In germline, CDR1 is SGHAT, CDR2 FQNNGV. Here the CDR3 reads CASSAGTDYNEQFF. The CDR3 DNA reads TGTGCCAGCAGCGCCGGGACAGACTACAATGAGCAGTTCTTC.

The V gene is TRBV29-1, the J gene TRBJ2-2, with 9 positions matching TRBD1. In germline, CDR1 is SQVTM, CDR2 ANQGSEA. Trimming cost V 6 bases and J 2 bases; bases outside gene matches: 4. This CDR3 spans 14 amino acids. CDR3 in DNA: TGCAGCGTCGGACAGGGGTCAAACACCGGGGAGCTGTTTTTT. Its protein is CSVGQGSNTGELFF.

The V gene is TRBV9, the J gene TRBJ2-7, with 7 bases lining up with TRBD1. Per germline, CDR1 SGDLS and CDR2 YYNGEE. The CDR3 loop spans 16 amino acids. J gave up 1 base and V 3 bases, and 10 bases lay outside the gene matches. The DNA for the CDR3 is TGTGCCAGCAGCGGACCTACAGGGGACAAATCCTACGAGCAGTACTTC. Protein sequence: CASSGPTGDKSYEQYF. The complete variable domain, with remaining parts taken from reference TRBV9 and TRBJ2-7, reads DSGVTQTPKHLITATGQRVTLRCSPRSGDLSVYWYQQSLDQGLQFLIQYYNGEERAKGNILERFSAQQFPDLHSELNLSSLELGDSALYFCASSGPTGDKSYEQYFGPGTRLTVT.